A single sample is the source of the 21 T cell receptor beta chains below, sequenced in a study of shared clonotypes between healthy human individuals. TCRdb's copy holds only in-frame clones and misses some; the assay was immunoSEQ multiplex PCR. The repertoire includes some 2 million clones, 85% to 95% of them detected once, and roughly 0.13% sits in the top ten. The sequenced sample was naive CD4+ T cells sorted from blood. The subset: CD45RA+ positively selected. These receptors were obtained from a man in his late teens or twenties in good health.

The chain links TRBV30 to TRBJ1-5; D perhaps matches TRBD1 (6 bases). V lost 0 bases and J lost 5, with 8 bases in between. From germline, CDR1 is GTSNPN and CDR2 SVGIG (reference sequence). The CDR3 contains 13 residues. The CDR3 DNA follows: TGTGCCTGGAGTGTAAACAGGGATCAGCCCCAGCATTTT. It codes for CAWSVNRDQPQHF.

This chain joins TRBV6-6 and TRBJ2-5, with 7 bases aligning to TRBD1. The germline gives CDR1 MNHNY, CDR2 SVGAGI (reference sequence). Trimming took 6 bases from V and 5 from J; bases not matched to a gene: 15. There are 16 residues in the CDR3. The CDR3 loop reads CASSQGKGAISETQYF. The CDR3 DNA reads TGTGCCAGCAGCCAGGGGAAGGGGGCAATATCGGAGACCCAGTACTTC.

The V call is TRBV2, the J call TRBJ2-3; 9 bases map to TRBD2. The germline gives CDR1 SNHLY, CDR2 FYNNEI. The V segment lost 2 bases and the J segment 5 bases; nucleotides outside the gene matches: 8. The length of the CDR3 is 16 residues. CDR3 residues: CASSEREREAIDTQYF. The CDR3 coding sequence is TGTGCCAGCAGTGAAAGAGAGCGGGAGGCAATAGATACGCAGTATTTT.

V is TRBV10-3 and J is TRBJ2-3; 14 bases match TRBD2. CDR1 is ENHRY and CDR2 is SYGVKD in the germline V gene. The length of the CDR3 is 18 residues. Unmatched junction bases numbered 4, after V lost 0 bases and J lost 2 bases. The CDR3: CAISESGLAGANTDTQYF. In DNA, the CDR3 is TGTGCCATCAGTGAGTCGGGACTAGCGGGGGCCAACACAGATACGCAGTATTTT.

The J gene is TRBJ1-1, the V gene TRBV7-2; D is perhaps TRBD1 (5 bases). The CDR3 length is 14 residues. Trimming pared 7 bases from V and 4 bases from J, leaving 16 bases between. Germline V gene sequence: CDR1 SGHTA, CDR2 FQGNSA. In DNA form, the CDR3 reads TGTGCCAGCACCTGGGACGGCAGAAGCACTGAAGCTTTCTTT. Protein product: CASTWDGRSTEAFF. Full variable domain (rest looked up from reference TRBV7-2 and TRBJ1-1): GAGVSQSPSNKVTEKGKDVELRCDPISGHTALYWYRQSLGQGLEFLIYFQGNSAPDKSGLPSDRFSAERTGGSVSTLTIQRTQQEDSAVYLCASTWDGRSTEAFFGQGTRLTVV.

The CDR3 is CASSDEPSTDTQYF. CDR3 nucleotide sequence: TGCGCCAGCAGCGACGAGCCTAGCACAGATACGCAGTATTTT. The chain is built from TRBV5-1 and TRBJ2-3; no clear D. The CDR3 loop spans 14 amino acids. Germline CDR1 is SGHRS and CDR2 is YFSETQ. V gave up 4 bases and J gave up 0 bases, with 9 bases separating them.

The chain uses TRBV30 and TRBJ2-7; D gene ambiguous. CDR1 GTSNPN and CDR2 SVGIG come from the germline V gene (reference sequence). Trimming shortened V by 4 bases and J by 6 bases, and 13 bases separated the two germline ends. The CDR3 has 12 residues. CDR3: CAWKFGTSEQYF. CDR3 DNA: TGTGCCTGGAAGTTTGGCACCTCCGAGCAGTACTTC.

The chain employs TRBV15 and TRBJ2-7, with 7 bases identical to TRBD2. V lost 1 base, J lost 0 bases, and 9 bases stayed unmatched. Germline CDR1 reads LNHNV; CDR2 reads YYDKDF (reference sequence). The CDR3 consists of 17 residues. CDR3 DNA: TGTGCCACCAGCAGAGCCCCGGGCGGGAGTCCCTCCTACGAGCAGTACTTC. As protein: CATSRAPGGSPSYEQYF.

This clone was observed once. This rearrangement joins TRBV7-2 to TRBJ2-4; 7 positions match TRBD1. CDR3 size: 16 residues. The germline gives CDR1 SGHTA, CDR2 FQGNSA. V was pared by 3 bases and J by 1 base, with 6 bases of the junction left unmatched. Here the CDR3 DNA reads TGTGCCAGCAGCTTCCCCCAGGGGGAGGCCAAAAACATTCAGTACTTC. This gives the protein CASSFPQGEAKNIQYF.

This sequence joins TRBV7-3 and TRBJ2-3, with D perhaps being TRBD1 or TRBD2 (5 bases each). There are 15 residues in the CDR3. The V gene's germline CDR1 is SGHTA and CDR2 FQGTGA. Trimming took off 2 bases at V and 1 base at J, with 10 bases between the two ends. The CDR3 loop is CASSLGGARTDTQYF. In nucleotides, the CDR3 is TGTGCCAGCAGCTTAGGGGGAGCCCGCACAGATACGCAGTATTTT.

This chain links TRBV5-1 with TRBJ1-3, with TRBD1 matching over 9 bases. Germline CDR1 and CDR2: SGHRS and YFSETQ. This CDR3 comprises 16 residues. V lost 2 bases to trimming and J lost 1 base; unmatched junction nucleotides: 4. CDR3 sequence: CASSFQGQGSGNTIYF. The DNA of the CDR3 is TGCGCCAGCAGCTTTCAGGGACAGGGTTCTGGAAACACCATATATTTT.

V gene TRBV5-1 combines with J gene TRBJ2-1, with D uncertain. The CDR3 totals 16 residues. Germline loops: CDR1 SGHRS, CDR2 YFSETQ. Trimming shortened V by 0 bases and J by 0 bases, and 10 bases separated the two germline ends. CDR3: CASSLDTASSYNEQFF. CDR3 DNA: TGCGCCAGCAGCTTGGATACAGCAAGCTCCTACAATGAGCAGTTCTTC. The complete variable domain, with remaining parts taken from reference TRBV5-1 and TRBJ2-1, reads KAGVTQTPRYLIKTRGQQVTLSCSPISGHRSVSWYQQTPGQGLQFLFEYFSETQRNKGNFPGRFSGRQFSNSRSEMNVSTLELGDSALYLCASSLDTASSYNEQFFGPGTRLTVL.

The rearrangement uses TRBV27 and TRBJ2-7; 8 bases fit TRBD1. V dropped 3 bases and J dropped 3; count of bases not matched to a gene: 7. Germline loops: CDR1 MNHEY, CDR2 SMNVEV (reference sequence). This CDR3 spans 15 amino acids. The CDR3 DNA follows: TGTGCCAGCAGTTTTCTACCCGGACAGGGCTACGAGCAGTACTTC. It specifies CASSFLPGQGYEQYF.

This chain links TRBV6-1 with TRBJ1-5; TRBD1 matches 9 bases. The V segment lost 2 bases and the J segment 7 bases; nucleotides outside the gene matches: 3. From germline, CDR1 is MNHNS and CDR2 SASEGT. The CDR3 runs 14 residues. The CDR3 region is CASSELTGGQPQHF. CDR3 DNA sequence: TGTGCCAGCAGTGAACTTACAGGGGGCCAGCCCCAGCATTTT.

The rearrangement uses TRBV19 and TRBJ1-5, with D possibly being TRBD1 (6 bases). The CDR3 extends over 15 amino acids. V lost 3 bases and J 7 bases, leaving 16 bases between the germline ends. In germline, CDR1 is LNHDA, CDR2 SQIVND (reference sequence). The chain's CDR3 is CASSIFWGPGQPQHF. CDR3 DNA: TGTGCCAGTAGTATTTTCTGGGGGCCAGGCCAGCCCCAGCATTTT.

The chain employs TRBV9 and TRBJ1-6; tentative D call: TRBD1 (5 bases). Germline lookup yields CDR1 SGDLS and CDR2 YYNGEE. CDR3 size: 17 residues. Trimming left V 0 bases short and J 7 bases short, with 17 bases between. CDR3 coding DNA: TGTGCCAGCAGCGTAGGTGGGGGAGGGCTCAAGAATTCACCCCTCCACTTT. Protein product: CASSVGGGGLKNSPLHF.

V and J are TRBV2 and TRBJ2-1; D remains ambiguous. The germline V gene encodes CDR1 SNHLY and CDR2 FYNNEI. Trimming removed 1 base at V and 4 bases at J, with 5 bases between. CDR3 size: 13 residues. The chain's CDR3 is CASSEVRYNEQFF. CDR3 bases: TGTGCCAGCAGTGAAGTAAGGTACAATGAGCAGTTCTTC.

The chain employs TRBV30 and TRBJ1-4, with TRBD1 identical over 7 bases. J was trimmed by 8 bases and V by 7 bases; bases with no gene match: 7. Germline V gene data show CDR1 as GTSNPN and CDR2 as SVGIG (reference sequence). The CDR3 covers 12 residues. CDR3 amino acids: CAFSGQREKLFF. The CDR3 DNA follows: TGTGCCTTCTCGGGACAGCGGGAAAAACTGTTTTTT.

The V and J genes are TRBV15 and TRBJ2-3, with a tentative D call TRBD1 (6 bases). Looked up from germline, CDR1 is LNHNV and CDR2 is YYDKDF (reference sequence). Trimming took off 3 bases at V and 2 bases at J, with 9 bases between the two ends. CDR3 length: 14 amino acids. The CDR3 loop is CATSRTGDTDTQYF. Written as DNA, the CDR3 is TGTGCCACCAGCAGGACAGGCGACACAGATACGCAGTATTTT.

As concerns this clone: The same CDR3 is also encoded by other DNA sequences in this sample. The rearrangement links TRBV7-2 to TRBJ2-1; 11 nucleotides agree with TRBD2. Germline V CDR1 and CDR2: SGHTA, FQGNSA. This CDR3 comprises 16 residues. The V gene end was trimmed by 1 base and the J gene end by 7 bases; junction bases not matched to a gene: 6. The CDR3 DNA follows: TGTGCCAGCAGCTTAGGCGGGACTAGCGGCGTGAATGAGCAGTTCTTC. Protein: CASSLGGTSGVNEQFF.

This clone was picked up one time. The V gene is TRBV6-4, the J gene TRBJ1-2; 8 bases map to TRBD1. J gave up 3 bases and V 3 bases, and 6 bases lay outside the gene matches. The CDR3 loop spans 15 amino acids. Germline V gives CDR1 MRHNA, CDR2 SNTAGT. The CDR3 DNA follows: TGTGCCAGCAGTGATCCAGGACAGGGCCACTATGGCTACACCTTC. Its translation: CASSDPGQGHYGYTF.